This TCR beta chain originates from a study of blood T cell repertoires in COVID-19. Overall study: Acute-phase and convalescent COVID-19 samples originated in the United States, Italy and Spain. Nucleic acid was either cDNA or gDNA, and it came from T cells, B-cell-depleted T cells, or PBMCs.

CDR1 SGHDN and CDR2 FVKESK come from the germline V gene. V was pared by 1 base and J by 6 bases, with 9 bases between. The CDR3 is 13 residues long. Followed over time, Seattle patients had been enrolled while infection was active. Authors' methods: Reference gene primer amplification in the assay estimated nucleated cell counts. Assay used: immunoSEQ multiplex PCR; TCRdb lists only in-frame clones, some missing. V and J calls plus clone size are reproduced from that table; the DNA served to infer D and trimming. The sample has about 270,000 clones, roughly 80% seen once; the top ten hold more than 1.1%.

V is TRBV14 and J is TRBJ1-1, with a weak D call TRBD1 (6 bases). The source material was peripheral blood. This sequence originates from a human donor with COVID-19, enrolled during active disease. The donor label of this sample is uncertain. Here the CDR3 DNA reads TGTGCCAGCAGCCAAGTACAGGGTTCTGAAGCTTTCTTT. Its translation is CASSQVQGSEAFF.